The 28 T cell receptor beta chains below were found in one sample sequenced in a study of glioma-infiltrating T cells. TCR alpha and beta CDR3 regions were amplified from RNA using iRepertoire nested multiplex PCR. MiXCR, applied by TCRdb to the multiplex PCR reads, yields one record per CDR3 protein. The sample has a few hundred thousand distinct CDR3 sequences, 41% seen once. What was sequenced was glioma tissue, nonneoplastic brain tissue, or PBMCs (not recorded which). These receptors originate from a human donor with low-grade glioma or glioblastoma, undergoing nonglioma brain surgery, or in good health (not recorded which).

Points on this clonotype: Given a much more abundant clone one base away, this may be a read error. Here the CDR3 omits its conserved ending phenylalanine or tryptophan, so a read error is the likely source. The genes are TRBV7-8 and TRBJ1-5; D might be TRBD1 (5 bases). Trimming stripped 3 bases from V and 7 bases from J, with 13 bases between. The CDR3 has 14 amino acids. Per the germline V gene, CDR1 is SGHVS and CDR2 is FQNEAQ. CDR3 bases: TGTGCCAGCAGCTTTGAGGGGTCGGGCCAGCCCCAGCATCTT. Translated: CASSFEGSGQPQHL.

With respect to this clonotype: Just one base apart from a much larger clone, this may be a read error. J is TRBJ2-7 and V is TRBV7-2; 8 nucleotides align to TRBD2. The CDR3 is made up of 15 amino acids. The ends lost 4 bases at V and 2 bases at J; junction bases unmatched: 7. From germline, CDR1 is SGHTA and CDR2 FQGNSA. CDR3 protein: CASSSAGTRAYEQYF. The CDR3 nucleotides read TGTGCCAGCAGCTCAGCGGGGACTAGGGCCTACGAGCAGTACTTC.

The V gene is TRBV20-1, the J gene TRBJ2-3; no clear D gene. The CDR3 covers 12 residues. V was trimmed by 1 base and J by 4 bases, leaving 6 bases between them. The germline CDR1 and CDR2 sequences are DFQATT and SNEGSKA (reference sequence). The CDR3 loop is CSARGIADTQYF. CDR3 nucleotide sequence: TGCAGTGCTAGAGGGATCGCAGATACGCAGTATTTT.

Details on this clonotype: A much larger clone lies one base from this, so it may be a read error. V usage is TRBV25-1 and J usage is TRBJ2-7; maybe TRBD2 (5 bases). The V and J ends lost 7 bases and 9 bases respectively, with 13 bases between them. Germline CDR1 reads MGHDK; CDR2 reads SYGVNS. This CDR3 spans 11 amino acids. As DNA, the CDR3 is TGTGCCAGCACGGATCTCGGAGGGCAGTACTTC. As protein: CASTDLGGQYF.

Many counts were recorded for this clonotype. At one end the junction does not follow the germline gene, possibly because of a read error. This chain joins TRBV6-6 and TRBJ2-1, with D tentatively TRBD1 (5 bases). The CDR3 has 12 residues. Germline CDR1 MNHNY, CDR2 SVGAGI (reference sequence). DNA of the CDR3: TGTGCCAGCAGTTACTCGGTCGGCAGGGCCCTCTTC. Its protein is CASSYSVGRALF.

This clonotype has just a few counts. This sequence joins TRBV20-1 and TRBJ2-5, with 10 bases matching TRBD2. CDR1 and CDR2 from the germline V gene are DFQATT and SNEGSKA (reference sequence). V lost 0 bases and J lost 1; bases outside the gene matches: 5. This CDR3 is built from 16 residues. The CDR3 DNA follows: TGCAGTGCTAGAGATGGAAGCGGGAGGGCCCAAGAGACCCAGTACTTC. Its protein product is CSARDGSGRAQETQYF.

This clonotype came up many times. The J gene is TRBJ1-1, the V gene TRBV6-5, with D perhaps TRBD1 (5 bases). Trimming shortened V by 2 bases and J by 4 bases, and 14 bases separated the two germline ends. The CDR3 runs to 15 residues. Germline V gene data show CDR1 as MNHEY and CDR2 as SVGAGI. The CDR3 spells CASSYGRQGGTEAFF. CDR3 bases: TGTGCCAGCAGTTACGGACGGCAGGGAGGCACTGAAGCTTTCTTT.

The rearrangement links TRBV7-6 to TRBJ2-7, with D possibly TRBD1 on 5 matching bases. The J call could be wrong; TRBJ2-5 is a better fit for the DNA end. CDR1 is SGHVS and CDR2 is FNYEAQ in the germline V gene. The CDR3 has 16 amino acids. The chain's CDR3 is CASSIRQSGDQETQYF. The CDR3 coding sequence is TGTGCCAGCAGCATAAGACAGAGTGGGGACCAAGAGACCCAGTACTTC.

In the case of this clonotype: This clone may be a read error of a much larger clone one base away. The V call is TRBV28, the J call TRBJ1-1, with D maybe TRBD1 (6 bases). This CDR3 comprises 13 residues. Germline V gene sequence: CDR1 MDHEN, CDR2 SYDVKM. The CDR3 DNA reads as TGTGCCAGCCTCCGGGACACCAACACTGGAGCTTTCTTT. Its translation: CASLRDTNTGAFF.

This chain uses TRBV2 with TRBJ1-2; D gene ambiguous. The germline V gene encodes CDR1 SNHLY and CDR2 FYNNEI. Trimming took 6 bases from V and 8 from J, leaving 10 bases between them. This CDR3 is 11 amino acids long. The DNA of the CDR3 is TGTGCCAGCAGACAGACGAGCGGCTACACCTTC. Encoded protein: CASRQTSGYTF.

This clonotype occurred a few times. The V call is TRBV6-1, the J call TRBJ1-4, with a tentative D call TRBD1 (5 bases). The CDR3 covers 14 residues. V lost 6 bases and J 8 bases, leaving 16 bases between the germline ends. Germline assignment: CDR1 MNHNS and CDR2 SASEGT. In DNA, the CDR3 is TGTGCCAGCAGGGGGGGAGATCCGGGAGAAAAACTGTTTTTT. Amino acids: CASRGGDPGEKLFF.

About this clonotype: This may arise from a read error, as a much more abundant clone is one base away. The rearrangement uses TRBV6-5 and TRBJ2-1; perhaps TRBD2 as D (5 bases). Germline lookup yields CDR1 MNHEY and CDR2 SVGAGI. Trimming shortened V by 5 bases and J by 12 bases, and 14 bases separated the two germline ends. The CDR3 runs 12 residues. The CDR3 spells CASSVLAYGQFF. CDR3 coding DNA: TGTGCCAGCAGTGTTCTAGCATATGGGCAGTTCTTC.

This clonotype occurred a few times. The CDR3 DNA is TGTGCCAGCAGTTGGACAGGCAATAGCAATCAGCCCCAGCATTTT. It specifies CASSWTGNSNQPQHF. V is TRBV7-2 and J is TRBJ1-5; 7 bases align to TRBD1. J gave up 0 bases and V 6 bases, and 5 bases lay outside the gene matches. CDR1 SGHTA and CDR2 FQGNSA come from the germline V gene. The CDR3 has 15 residues.

Points on this clonotype: A much larger clone lies a single base off, so this may be a read error. The chain is built from TRBV28 and TRBJ2-1; D is undetermined. The length of the CDR3 is 12 residues. V gave up 3 bases and J gave up 8 bases, with 8 bases separating them. CDR1 MDHEN and CDR2 SYDVKM come from the germline V gene. CDR3 nucleotide sequence: TGTGCCAGCAGTTTCTGCGCGGATGAGCAGTTCTTC. Protein product: CASSFCADEQFF.

This rearrangement joins TRBV7-2 to TRBJ2-7; no firm D call. The CDR3 spans 14 residues. Germline loops: CDR1 SGHTA, CDR2 FQGNSA. The V end was cut by 1 base, the J end by 3 bases, with 10 bases between. The CDR3 bases are TGTGCCAGCAGCTTAGATGGCAGTTTCTACGAGCAGTACTTC. Its protein is CASSLDGSFYEQYF.

This clonotype was seen only a few times. This chain uses TRBV20-1 with TRBJ1-6; a weak D match, TRBD1 (6 bases). V lost 0 bases, J lost 8 bases, and 14 bases lay in between. The CDR3 contains 15 residues. CDR1 and CDR2 (germline): DFQATT, SNEGSKA (reference sequence). The CDR3, as DNA: TGCAGTGCTAGAGATCGAGGGGGATTGGATTCACCCCTCCACTTT. This translates into CSARDRGGLDSPLHF.

This clonotype has more than one count but fewer than ten. The chain has TRBV7-2 and TRBJ2-3, with D possibly matching TRBD2 (6 bases). With 2 bases removed from V and 2 bases from J, the gap between germline ends came to 11 bases. The CDR3 is 15 amino acids. Germline V gene sequence: CDR1 SGHTA, CDR2 FQGNSA. CDR3 bases: TGTGCCAGCAGCTTATATCGGGAGTCCACAGATACGCAGTATTTT. Protein: CASSLYRESTDTQYF.

Only a few counts were recorded for this clonotype. The chain recombines TRBV4-3 with TRBJ2-2, with unresolved D. Germline-derived CDR1 and CDR2 are LGHNA and YSLEER. The CDR3 covers 14 residues. The ends were cut back, 0 bases at V and 6 bases at J, with 8 bases in the middle. The CDR3 nucleotides are TGCGCCAGCAGCCAAGATCAGTCAGCCGGGGAGCTGTTTTTT. It specifies CASSQDQSAGELFF.

This clonotype was recorded only once. V is TRBV18 and J is TRBJ2-7; D assignment may be TRBD1 or TRBD2 (5 bases each). CDR3 length equals 16 residues. The V gene lost 1 base and the J gene lost 2 bases, with 15 bases spanning the gap. CDR1 KGHSH and CDR2 LQKENI come from the germline V gene. CDR3 coding DNA: TGTGCCAGCTCACCACGAGGGGAGATACGGACCTACGAGCAGTACTTC. It yields the protein CASSPRGEIRTYEQYF.

This chain connects TRBV6-5 to TRBJ2-3; 10 nucleotides line up with TRBD1. CDR3 length equals 16 residues. V lost 5 bases, J lost 2 bases, and 7 bases stayed unmatched. CDR1 is MNHEY and CDR2 is SVGAGI in the germline V gene. The CDR3, as DNA: TGTGCCAGCAGTCTTTCCGGGACAGGGGTCACAGATACGCAGTATTTT. Its translation is CASSLSGTGVTDTQYF.

The V gene is TRBV18, the J gene TRBJ2-3; possibly TRBD2 for D (6 bases). Trimming took 3 bases from V and 6 from J, leaving 10 bases between them. The CDR3 contains 13 residues. CDR1 KGHSH and CDR2 LQKENI come from the germline V gene. CDR3 loop: CASSPGGRDTQYF. CDR3 bases: TGTGCCAGCTCACCGGGAGGACGGGATACGCAGTATTTT.

This chain uses TRBV12-3 or TRBV12-4 with TRBJ1-2, with D maybe TRBD1 (5 bases). Trimming left V 3 bases short and J 8 bases short, with 19 bases between. CDR3 length equals 15 residues. In nucleotides, the CDR3 is TGTGCCAGCAGTTTGGCCGGAGAGGGGTTCAACGGCTACACCTTC. Its protein product is CASSLAGEGFNGYTF.

Only a few counts were recorded for this clonotype. This chain joins TRBV4-2 and TRBJ2-3, with TRBD2 matching 7 bases. The CDR3 is made up of 15 amino acids. The germline V gene has CDR1 LGHNA and CDR2 YNFKEQ. The ends lost 4 bases at V and 3 bases at J; junction bases unmatched: 7. The DNA of the CDR3 is TGTGCCAGCAGCCCCAGTGCAGCGGGAACAGATACGCAGTATTTT. It codes for CASSPSAAGTDTQYF.

The V gene is TRBV4-2, the J gene TRBJ1-1, with TRBD1 matching 11 bases. Germline V gives CDR1 LGHNA, CDR2 YNFKEQ. The CDR3 is 15 residues long. V dropped 2 bases and J dropped 8; count of bases not matched to a gene: 7. The CDR3 region has the DNA TGTGCCAGCAGCCAATGGACAGGGGGCCGTATGGAAGCTTTCTTT. Translating gives CASSQWTGGRMEAFF.

The J gene is TRBJ2-7, the V gene TRBV20-1; 7 nucleotides align to TRBD1. The V gene's germline CDR1 is DFQATT and CDR2 SNEGSKA (reference sequence). The CDR3 spans 12 residues. The chain's CDR3 is CGVPGQLYEQYF. CDR3 in DNA: TGCGGTGTCCCGGGACAGCTCTACGAGCAGTACTTC.

The CDR3 DNA reads TGTGCCAGCAGTTACTCAGCGGGGGTCCTAACGGATGAGCAGTTCTTC. This codes for CASSYSAGVLTDEQFF. The chain combines TRBV6-2 or TRBV6-3 with TRBJ2-1; the match to TRBD2 covers 8 bases. From germline, CDR1 is MNHEY and CDR2 SVGEGT. Trimming removed 0 bases from V and 8 bases from J; junction bases left unmatched: 9. The CDR3 runs 16 residues.

The sample holds a few counts of this clonotype. A much larger clonotype is one base distant, so this may be a read error. This chain connects TRBV27 to TRBJ2-2, with D possibly being TRBD2 (5 bases). The CDR3 length is 16 residues. The V gene lost 6 bases and the J gene lost 0 bases, with 14 bases spanning the gap. Germline CDR1 and CDR2: MNHEY and SMNVEV (reference sequence). The CDR3 reads CASSQIALANTGELFF. For the CDR3, the DNA is TGTGCCAGCAGCCAGATAGCGTTAGCGAACACCGGGGAGCTGTTTTTT.

There are a few counts of this clonotype. The V call is TRBV6-1, the J call TRBJ1-5, with 8 bases fitting TRBD1. Looked up from germline, CDR1 is MNHNS and CDR2 is SASEGT. This CDR3 has 15 residues. J lost 2 bases, V lost 6 bases, and 6 bases had no gene match. CDR3 in amino acids: CASRATGGGNQPQHF. CDR3 DNA: TGTGCCAGCAGGGCTACAGGGGGAGGCAATCAGCCCCAGCATTTT.